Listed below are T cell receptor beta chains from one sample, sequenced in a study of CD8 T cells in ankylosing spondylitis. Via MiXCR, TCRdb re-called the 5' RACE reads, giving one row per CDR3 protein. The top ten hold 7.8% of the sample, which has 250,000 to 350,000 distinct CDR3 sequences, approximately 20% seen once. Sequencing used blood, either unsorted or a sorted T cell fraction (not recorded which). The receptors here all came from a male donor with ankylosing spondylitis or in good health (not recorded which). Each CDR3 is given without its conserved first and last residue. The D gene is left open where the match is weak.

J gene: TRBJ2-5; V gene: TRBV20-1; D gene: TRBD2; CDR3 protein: SALAGGSETQY
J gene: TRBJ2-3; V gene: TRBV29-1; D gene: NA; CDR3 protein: SVERGDGTDTQY
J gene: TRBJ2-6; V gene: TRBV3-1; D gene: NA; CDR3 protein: ASSQDGGLKANVLT
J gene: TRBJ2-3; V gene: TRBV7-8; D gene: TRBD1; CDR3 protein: ASSLERQGAGDTQY
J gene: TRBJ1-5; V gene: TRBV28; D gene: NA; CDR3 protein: ASSSGGLHQPQH
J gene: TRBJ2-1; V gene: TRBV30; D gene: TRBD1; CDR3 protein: VWNRPATGGYNEQF
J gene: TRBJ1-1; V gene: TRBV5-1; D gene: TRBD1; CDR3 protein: ASSFRTGAMNTEAF
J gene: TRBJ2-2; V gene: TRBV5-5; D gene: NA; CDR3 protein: ASSLIPSFGVTGELF
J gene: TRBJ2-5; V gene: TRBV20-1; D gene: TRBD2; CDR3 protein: SAKGLAGTQETQY
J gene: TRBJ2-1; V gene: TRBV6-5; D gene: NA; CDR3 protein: ASSYSNRDVGSQF
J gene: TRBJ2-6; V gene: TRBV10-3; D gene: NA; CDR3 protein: AILASGANVLT
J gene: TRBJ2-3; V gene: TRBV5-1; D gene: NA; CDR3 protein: ASSPSSSTDTQY
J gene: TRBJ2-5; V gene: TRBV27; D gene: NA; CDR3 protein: ASSFRRYDQETQY
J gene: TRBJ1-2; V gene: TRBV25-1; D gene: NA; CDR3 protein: ASYRRGYT
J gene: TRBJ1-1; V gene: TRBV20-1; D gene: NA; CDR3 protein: SAPADTRGTEAF
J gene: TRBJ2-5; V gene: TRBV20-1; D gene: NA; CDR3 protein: SARDKGGWQETQY
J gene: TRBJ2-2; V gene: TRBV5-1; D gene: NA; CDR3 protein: ASTVRLENTGELF
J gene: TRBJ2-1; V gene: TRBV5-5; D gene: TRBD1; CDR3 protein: ASSLPGTGNNEQF
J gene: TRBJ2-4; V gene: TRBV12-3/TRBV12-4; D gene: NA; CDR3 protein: ASSLAPKNIQY
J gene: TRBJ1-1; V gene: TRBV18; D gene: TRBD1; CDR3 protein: ASSPNRGLMNTEAF
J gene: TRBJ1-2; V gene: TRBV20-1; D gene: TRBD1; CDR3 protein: SARDRGQFYGYT
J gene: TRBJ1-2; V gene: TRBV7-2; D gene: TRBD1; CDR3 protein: ASSFGQGHGYT
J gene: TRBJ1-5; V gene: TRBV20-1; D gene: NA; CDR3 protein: SAKENYRIPNQPQH
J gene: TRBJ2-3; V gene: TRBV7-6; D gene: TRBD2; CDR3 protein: ASSGAGGRFLDTQY
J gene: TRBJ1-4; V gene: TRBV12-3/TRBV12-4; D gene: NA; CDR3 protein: ASSLEEFFRKGEDETNEKLF
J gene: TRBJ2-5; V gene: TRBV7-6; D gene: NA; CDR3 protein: ASSQGFSGETQY
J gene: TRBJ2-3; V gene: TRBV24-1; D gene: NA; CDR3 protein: ATADSSSTDTQY
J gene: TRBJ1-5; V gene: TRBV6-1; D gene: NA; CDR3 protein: ASSNSALSNQPQH
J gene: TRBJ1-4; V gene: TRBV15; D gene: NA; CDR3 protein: ATSMRVGLGEKLF
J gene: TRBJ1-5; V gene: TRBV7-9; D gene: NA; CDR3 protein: ASSGGTEYNQPQH
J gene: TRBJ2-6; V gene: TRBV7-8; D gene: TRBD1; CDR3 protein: ASSLAQGAGANVLT
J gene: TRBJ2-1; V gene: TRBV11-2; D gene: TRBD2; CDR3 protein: ASSLFPSGGYNEQF
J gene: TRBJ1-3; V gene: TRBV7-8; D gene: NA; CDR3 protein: ASSFTTGGNTIY
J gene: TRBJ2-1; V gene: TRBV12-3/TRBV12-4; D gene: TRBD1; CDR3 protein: ASSLGTGGFGEQF
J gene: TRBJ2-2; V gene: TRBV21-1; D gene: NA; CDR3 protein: ASRGGRANTGELF
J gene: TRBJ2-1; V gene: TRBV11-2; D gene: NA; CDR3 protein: ASSLEQRYPYNEQF
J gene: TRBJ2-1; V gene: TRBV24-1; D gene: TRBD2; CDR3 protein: ATSDSGLAGGFNEQF
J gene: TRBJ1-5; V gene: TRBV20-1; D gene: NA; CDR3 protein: SVGRGYNQPQH
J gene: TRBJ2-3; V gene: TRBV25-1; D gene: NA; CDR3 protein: ASSDPGHSTDTQY
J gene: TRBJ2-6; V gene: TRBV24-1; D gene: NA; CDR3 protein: ATSDFASGANVLT
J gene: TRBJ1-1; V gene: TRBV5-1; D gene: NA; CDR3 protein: ASTANTENTEAF
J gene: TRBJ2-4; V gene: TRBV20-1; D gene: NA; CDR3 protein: SARADVAKNIQY
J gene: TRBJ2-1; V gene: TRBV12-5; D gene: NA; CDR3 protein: ASGFLTGNSPRFSSYNEQF
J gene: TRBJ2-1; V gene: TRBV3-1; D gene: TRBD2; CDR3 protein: ASSQEVLAGNEQF
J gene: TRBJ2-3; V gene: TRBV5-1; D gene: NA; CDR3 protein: ASSWSRVSTDTQY
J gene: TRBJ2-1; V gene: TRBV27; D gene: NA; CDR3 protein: ASKAGGPSYNEQF
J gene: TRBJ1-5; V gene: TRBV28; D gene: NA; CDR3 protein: ASSFGGSYNQPQH